The rows below give T cell receptor beta chains drawn from one sample of a study of cytomegalovirus exposure and HLA in healthy donors. TCRdb keeps only in-frame clones here, not all; method: immunoSEQ multiplex PCR. The repertoire includes over 85,000 clones, around 77% of them detected once, and less than 10% sits in the top ten. The material sequenced was PBMCs. These receptors all stem from a female donor in good health and CMV-seronegative. Each CDR3 is given with its conserved first and last residue. D genes are given only for firm matches. Where a row states a size, it is once, few, many or the class of an expanded clone; other rows omit it.

-,few,TRBV11-2,TRBJ1-1,12,CASSLAGTEAFF,TGTGCCAGCAGCTTAGCGGGCACTGAAGCTTTCTTT
TRBD2,-,TRBV9,TRBJ2-3,16,CASSALAGTSTDTQYF,TGTGCCAGCAGCGCTCTAGCGGGGACTAGCACAGATACGCAGTATTTT
-,-,TRBV5-1,TRBJ1-2,14,CASSLEGTQLGYTF,TGCGCCAGCAGCTTGGAGGGGACACAGCTGGGATACACCTTC
-,-,TRBV7-6,TRBJ1-2,14,CASSFGLADYGYTF,TGTGCCAGCAGCTTTGGCTTGGCTGACTATGGCTACACCTTC
TRBD2,-,TRBV4-2,TRBJ2-4,17,CASSQDGAPSGRDIQYF,TGTGCCAGCAGCCAAGATGGGGCACCCTCGGGGAGGGACATTCAGTACTTC
-,-,TRBV9,TRBJ2-6,16,CASSVSAGREGIVLTF,TGTGCCAGCAGCGTATCAGCTGGCAGGGAAGGTATTGTCCTGACTTTC
-,-,TRBV7-9,TRBJ2-4,18,CASSPRPGQSLAKNIQYF,TGTGCCAGCAGCCCCCGTCCCGGACAGAGCCTAGCCAAAAACATTCAGTACTTC
-,-,TRBV30,TRBJ2-5,13,CAWMPDSQETQYF,TGTGCCTGGATGCCGGACTCCCAAGAGACCCAGTACTTC
-,-,TRBV27,TRBJ1-4,15,CASSLFLGVKEKLFF,TGTGCCAGCAGCTTATTCCTGGGAGTGAAAGAAAAACTGTTTTTT
TRBD2,-,TRBV18,TRBJ2-7,14,CASSPGLGHYEQYF,TGTGCCAGCTCACCAGGACTAGGCCACTACGAGCAGTACTTC
TRBD2,-,TRBV7-2,TRBJ2-7,18,CASSLTSGRAIHALEQYF,TGTGCCAGCAGCCTGACTAGCGGGAGGGCCATCCATGCGTTGGAGCAGTACTTC
-,-,TRBV10-3,TRBJ1-4,14,CAIEATAPPEKLFF,TGTGCCATCGAGGCGACTGCCCCCCCGGAAAAACTGTTTTTT
-,-,TRBV7-2,TRBJ2-7,18,CASSLLLAGGPSPYEQYF,TGTGCCAGCAGCTTATTACTAGCAGGAGGGCCGAGTCCTTACGAGCAGTACTTC
TRBD2,-,TRBV11-3,TRBJ2-1,16,CASSLGRIAGDNEQFF,TGTGCCAGCAGCTTGGGGAGGATAGCGGGAGACAATGAGCAGTTCTTC
-,-,TRBV6-1,TRBJ1-6,14,CASSLGLYNSPLHF,TGTGCCAGCAGTCTGGGCCTTTATAATTCACCCCTCCACTTT
-,-,TRBV30,TRBJ2-7,16,CAWSVRGAGKSYEQYF,TGTGCCTGGAGTGTACGGGGGGCAGGGAAATCCTACGAGCAGTACTTC
-,once,TRBV27,TRBJ1-1,14,CASSIARGNTEAFF,TGTGCCAGCAGTATCGCTCGGGGGAACACTGAAGCTTTCTTT
TRBD2,-,TRBV7-3,TRBJ2-1,16,CASSIGTSGRAYEQFF,TGTGCCAGCAGCATCGGGACTAGCGGGAGAGCTTATGAGCAGTTCTTC
TRBD1,-,TRBV18,TRBJ2-7,15,CASSPDRGLTYEQYF,TGTGCCAGCTCCCCCGACAGGGGCCTAACCTACGAGCAGTACTTC
TRBD2,-,TRBV30,TRBJ2-1,14,CAWSVSGRGDEQFF,TGTGCCTGGAGTGTTAGCGGGAGAGGGGATGAGCAGTTCTTC
TRBD1,-,TRBV5-1,TRBJ1-2,14,CASSTPQGNYGYTF,TGCGCCAGCAGCACGCCACAGGGGAACTATGGCTACACCTTC
-,-,TRBV7-9,TRBJ2-5,15,CASSFASPIGETQYF,TGTGCCAGCAGCTTCGCATCCCCAATCGGGGAGACCCAGTACTTC
TRBD2,-,TRBV18,TRBJ2-1,14,CASSPSRGDNEQFF,TGTGCCAGCTCACCCTCGCGGGGGGACAATGAGCAGTTCTTC
-,-,TRBV28,TRBJ1-2,15,CASSLGLTNSYGYTF,TGTGCCAGCAGTCTTGGACTCACCAATAGCTATGGCTACACCTTC
-,-,TRBV15,TRBJ1-4,14,CATSRDSRNEKLFF,TGTGCCACCAGCAGAGATTCCAGAAATGAAAAACTGTTTTTT
TRBD2,-,TRBV7-2,TRBJ2-1,15,CASSLWREGYNEQFF,TGTGCCAGCAGCTTATGGCGGGAGGGCTACAATGAGCAGTTCTTC
TRBD2,-,TRBV4-2,TRBJ2-3,16,CASSQRLAGLTDTQYF,TGTGCCAGCAGCCAACGTCTAGCGGGCCTCACAGATACGCAGTATTTT
-,-,TRBV7-2,TRBJ2-2,15,CASSMKRTNTGELFF,TGTGCCAGCAGCATGAAGCGGACGAACACCGGGGAGCTGTTTTTT
-,-,TRBV27,TRBJ2-7,15,CASSLSLPSDYEQYF,TGTGCCAGCAGTTTATCCCTTCCTAGCGACTACGAGCAGTACTTC
TRBD1,few,TRBV7-3,TRBJ1-6,14,CASSLGRGASPLHF,TGTGCCAGCAGCTTAGGCAGGGGGGCTTCACCCCTCCACTTT
TRBD2,-,TRBV27,TRBJ2-1,16,CASSLAGGPTYNEQFF,TGTGCCAGCAGTTTAGCGGGAGGACCGACCTACAATGAGCAGTTCTTC
-,-,TRBV4-2,TRBJ2-5,17,CASSQDSTSPGRETQYF,TGTGCCAGCAGCCAAGATTCGACTTCTCCGGGTCGAGAGACCCAGTACTTC
-,few,TRBV19,TRBJ2-5,15,CASSIETRGQETQYF,TGTGCCAGTAGTATAGAAACGAGGGGGCAAGAGACCCAGTACTTC
TRBD2,-,TRBV6-5,TRBJ2-7,14,CASSISGRAAEQYF,TGTGCCAGCAGTATTAGCGGGAGGGCCGCCGAGCAGTACTTC
-,-,TRBV19,TRBJ1-1,13,CASSIVGGYEAFF,TGTGCCAGTAGTATAGTAGGAGGATATGAAGCTTTCTTT
-,-,TRBV9,TRBJ1-6,18,CASSVAVDGSSYNSPLHF,TGTGCCAGCAGCGTAGCGGTGGACGGGAGCTCCTATAATTCACCCCTCCACTTT
TRBD2,-,TRBV6-1,TRBJ2-7,14,CASSERRGGYEQYF,TGTGCCAGCAGTGAACGCCGGGGGGGCTACGAGCAGTACTTC
-,-,TRBV6-1,TRBJ1-2,15,CASSGTYRVDYGYTF,TGTGCCAGCAGTGGTACCTACAGGGTCGACTATGGCTACACCTTC
-,-,TRBV27,TRBJ1-2,16,CASSSSPPTADYGYTF,TGTGCCAGCAGTTCTTCCCCACCGACGGCGGACTATGGCTACACCTTC
TRBD1,-,TRBV7-8,TRBJ1-5,16,CASSRKTGEGNQPQHF,TGTGCCAGCAGCAGAAAGACAGGGGAGGGCAATCAGCCCCAGCATTTT
TRBD2,once,TRBV7-3,TRBJ2-7,15,CASSLNGLAGAEQYF,TGTGCCAGCAGCTTAAACGGGCTAGCGGGAGCCGAGCAGTACTTC
-,-,TRBV19,TRBJ2-7,15,CASSTDYLFSYEQYF,TGTGCCAGTAGCACGGACTACCTCTTCTCCTACGAGCAGTACTTC
-,-,TRBV5-1,TRBJ1-1,14,CASSLGQMNTEAFF,TGCGCCAGCAGCTTGGGACAGATGAACACTGAAGCTTTCTTT
TRBD1,-,TRBV5-1,TRBJ1-4,15,CASSLAGGDYEKLFF,TGCGCCAGCAGCTTGGCAGGGGGAGACTATGAAAAACTGTTTTTT
TRBD1,-,TRBV7-3,TRBJ2-3,15,CASSLISGQIDTQYF,TGTGCCAGCAGCTTAATATCGGGACAGATAGATACGCAGTATTTT
-,once,TRBV5-1,TRBJ2-7,17,CASSLADSGVSSYEQYF,TGCGCCAGCAGCTTGGCCGATTCAGGGGTGAGCTCCTACGAGCAGTACTTC
-,-,TRBV5-4,TRBJ2-5,13,CASSFSREETQYF,TGTGCCAGCAGCTTTTCCCGGGAAGAGACCCAGTACTTC